The 6 T cell receptor beta chains given below trace back to one sample, sequenced in a study of blood T cell repertoires in COVID-19. The table came from immunoSEQ multiplex PCR; TCRdb's copy has only in-frame clones and leaves some out. Found here are some 73,000 clones, around 85% of them singletons; the top ten hold roughly 9.1%. Sample: peripheral blood. These receptors originate from a man in his fifties with COVID-19, enrolled during active disease.

The chain carries TRBV4-3 and TRBJ2-3, with TRBD1 identical over 9 bases. The CDR3 totals 15 residues. CDR1 LGHNA and CDR2 YSLEER come from the germline V gene. The V segment lost 3 bases and the J segment 6 bases; nucleotides outside the gene matches: 7. CDR3: CASSQLQGASDTQYF. DNA for the CDR3: TGCGCCAGCAGCCAGTTACAGGGGGCATCCGATACGCAGTATTTT.

The gene calls are TRBV7-8 and TRBJ2-7; D is unresolved. CDR3 length: 14 amino acids. The V gene's germline CDR1 is SGHVS and CDR2 FQNEAQ. Trimming removed 1 base from V and 1 base from J, with 8 bases in between. For the CDR3, the DNA is TGTGCCAGCAGCTTAGGGTCGGGTTCCTACGAGCAGTACTTC. It translates to CASSLGSGSYEQYF.

The chain carries TRBV27 and TRBJ1-3; D is unresolved. Trimming shortened V by 0 bases and J by 3 bases, and 3 bases separated the two germline ends. Germline V gene sequence: CDR1 MNHEY, CDR2 SMNVEV (reference sequence). CDR3 length: 13 amino acids. The CDR3 loop reads CASSLSSGNTIYF. The CDR3 nucleotides read TGTGCCAGCAGTTTATCGAGTGGAAACACCATATATTTT.

A word on this clone: Other nucleotide sequences from this sample produce the same CDR3. The rearrangement joins TRBV5-1 to TRBJ2-3; D is uncertain. Germline values: CDR1 SGHRS, CDR2 YFSETQ. V shed 2 bases and J shed 3 bases, with 7 bases lying between them. The CDR3 is made up of 13 amino acids. In nucleotides, the CDR3 is TGCGCCAGCAGCTTAGGCGGAACAGATACGCAGTATTTT. Translation: CASSLGGTDTQYF.

This clone has just one count. This sequence joins TRBV21-1 and TRBJ1-5; TRBD1 is the table's D call, not checked against the DNA. TRBV21-1 is a pseudogene locus. This CDR3 contains 17 residues. CDR3 in amino acids: CASSFGRGQGNNQPQHF. CDR3 DNA sequence: TGTGCCAGCAGCTTCGGGCGGGGACAGGGAAACAATCAGCCCCAGCATTTT.

The chain has TRBV19 and TRBJ1-5; D is possibly TRBD1 (6 bases). The CDR3 is 12 residues long. CDR1 and CDR2 from the germline V gene are LNHDA and SQIVND (reference sequence). V was trimmed by 7 bases and J by 4 bases, leaving 8 bases between them. The CDR3 DNA sequence: TGTGCCAGTACGGACAGAAATCAGCCCCAGCATTTT. Translated: CASTDRNQPQHF.